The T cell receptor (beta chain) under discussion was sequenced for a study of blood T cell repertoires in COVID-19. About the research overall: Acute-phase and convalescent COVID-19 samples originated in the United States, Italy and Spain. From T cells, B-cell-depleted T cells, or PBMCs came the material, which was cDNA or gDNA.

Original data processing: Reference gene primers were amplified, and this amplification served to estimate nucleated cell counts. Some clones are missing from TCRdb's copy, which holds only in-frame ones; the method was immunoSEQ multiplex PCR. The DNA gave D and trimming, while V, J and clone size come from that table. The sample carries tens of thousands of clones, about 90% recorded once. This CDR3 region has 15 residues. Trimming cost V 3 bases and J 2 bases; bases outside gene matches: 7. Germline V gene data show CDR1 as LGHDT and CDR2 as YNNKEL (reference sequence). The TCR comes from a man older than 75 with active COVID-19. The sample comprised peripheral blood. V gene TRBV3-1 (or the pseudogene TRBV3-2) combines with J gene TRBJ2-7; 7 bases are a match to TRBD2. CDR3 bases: TGTGCCAGCAGCCATATGCTTGGGACTACCTACGAGCAGTACTTC. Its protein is CASSHMLGTTYEQYF.